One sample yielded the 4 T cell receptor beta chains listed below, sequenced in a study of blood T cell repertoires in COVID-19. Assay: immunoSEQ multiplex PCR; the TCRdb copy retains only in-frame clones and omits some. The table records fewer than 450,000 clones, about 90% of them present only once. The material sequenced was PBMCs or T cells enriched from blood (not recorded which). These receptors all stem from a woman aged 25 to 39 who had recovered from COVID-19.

This chain's CDR3 is CASSLGGAGDYGYTF. CDR3 bases: TGTGCCAGCAGCTTAGGAGGCGCCGGGGACTATGGCTACACCTTC. This chain links TRBV7-7 with TRBJ1-2; D unclear. V lost 1 base and J lost 3, with 12 bases in between. Germline-derived CDR1 and CDR2 are SSHAT and FNYEAQ (reference sequence). The CDR3 runs 15 residues. The variable domain in full, with the rest retrieved from reference TRBV7-7 and TRBJ1-2, is GAGVSQSPRYKVTKRGQDVTLRCDPISSHATLYWYQQALGQGPEFLTYFNYEAQPDKSGLPSDRFSAERPEGSISTLTIQRTEQRDSAMYRCASSLGGAGDYGYTFGSGTRLTVV.

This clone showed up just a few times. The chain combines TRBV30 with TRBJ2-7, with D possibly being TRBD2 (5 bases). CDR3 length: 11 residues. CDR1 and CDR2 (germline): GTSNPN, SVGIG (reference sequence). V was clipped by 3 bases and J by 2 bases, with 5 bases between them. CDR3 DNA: TGTGCCTGGAGCGGGACCTACGAGCAGTACTTC. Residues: CAWSGTYEQYF.

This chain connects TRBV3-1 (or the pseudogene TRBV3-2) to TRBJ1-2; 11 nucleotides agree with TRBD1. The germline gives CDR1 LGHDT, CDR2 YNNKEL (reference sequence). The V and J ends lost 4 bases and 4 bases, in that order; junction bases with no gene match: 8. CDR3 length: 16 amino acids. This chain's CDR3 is CASSPGQGALGYGYTF. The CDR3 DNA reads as TGTGCCAGCAGCCCTGGACAGGGGGCGCTGGGCTATGGCTACACCTTC.

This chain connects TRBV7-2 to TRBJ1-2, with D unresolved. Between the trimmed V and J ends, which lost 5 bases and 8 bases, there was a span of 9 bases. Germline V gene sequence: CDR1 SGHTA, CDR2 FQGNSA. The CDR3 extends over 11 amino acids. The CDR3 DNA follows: TGTGCCAGCAGCCAGTCCCTCGGCTACACCTTC. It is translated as CASSQSLGYTF.